A selection of T cell receptor beta chains follows, all from one sample in a study of shared clonotypes between healthy human individuals. Clones were sequenced by immunoSEQ multiplex PCR, and TCRdb holds only the in-frame ones, with some missing. The profile shows about 2.2 million clones, 93% of them singletons. What was sequenced was naive CD8+ T cells from PBMCs. These receptors originate from a man aged 18 to 35 in good health. Some clones in this sample may be carry-over from other donors' samples. Each CDR3 is given with its conserved first and last residue. Fields, in order: clone size, D gene, J gene, V gene, CDR3 protein, CDR3 DNA. The D gene is left open where the match is weak. Size is omitted from some rows. Given values are once, few, many or a class for expanded clones.

abundance: few; d_gene: .; j_gene: TRBJ2-5; v_gene: TRBV4-1; CDR3aa: CASSQGSYGETQYF; CDR3nt: TGCGCCAGCAGCCAAGGGTCATACGGCGAGACCCAGTACTTC
abundance: .; d_gene: .; j_gene: TRBJ2-2; v_gene: TRBV27; CDR3aa: CASRNMIGAGRGTGELFF; CDR3nt: TGTGCCAGCAGAAATATGATTGGCGCTGGCCGGGGCACCGGGGAGCTGTTTTTT
abundance: .; d_gene: TRBD2; j_gene: TRBJ2-1; v_gene: TRBV10-1; CDR3aa: CASSESRREVGEQFF; CDR3nt: TGCGCCAGCAGTGAGTCGCGCCGGGAGGTCGGGGAGCAGTTCTTC
abundance: .; d_gene: .; j_gene: TRBJ1-4; v_gene: TRBV9; CDR3aa: CASSERGITTNEKLFF; CDR3nt: TGTGCCAGCAGCGAGAGGGGGATAACAACTAATGAAAAACTGTTTTTT
abundance: .; d_gene: .; j_gene: TRBJ2-1; v_gene: TRBV27; CDR3aa: CASSLGDPLYNEQFF; CDR3nt: TGTGCCAGCAGTTTAGGGGACCCACTCTACAATGAGCAGTTCTTC
abundance: .; d_gene: .; j_gene: TRBJ2-1; v_gene: TRBV9; CDR3aa: CASSERTAEYEQFF; CDR3nt: TGTGCCAGCAGCGAAAGGACGGCAGAGTATGAGCAGTTCTTC
abundance: .; d_gene: .; j_gene: TRBJ2-2; v_gene: TRBV27; CDR3aa: CASSSSYTGELFF; CDR3nt: TGTGCCAGCAGTTCGAGTTACACCGGGGAGCTGTTTTTT
abundance: .; d_gene: TRBD2; j_gene: TRBJ2-4; v_gene: TRBV13; CDR3aa: CASTTFPSGLAKNIQYF; CDR3nt: TGTGCCAGCACCACCTTCCCTAGCGGCCTAGCCAAAAACATTCAGTACTTC
abundance: .; d_gene: TRBD2; j_gene: TRBJ2-7; v_gene: TRBV27; CDR3aa: CASSLHTVAGGPDEQYF; CDR3nt: TGTGCCAGCAGTCTCCATACAGTAGCGGGAGGGCCCGACGAGCAGTACTTC
abundance: .; d_gene: .; j_gene: TRBJ2-7; v_gene: TRBV6-5; CDR3aa: CASSYSTGESSYEQYF; CDR3nt: TGTGCCAGCAGTTACTCGACGGGAGAGAGCTCCTACGAGCAGTACTTC